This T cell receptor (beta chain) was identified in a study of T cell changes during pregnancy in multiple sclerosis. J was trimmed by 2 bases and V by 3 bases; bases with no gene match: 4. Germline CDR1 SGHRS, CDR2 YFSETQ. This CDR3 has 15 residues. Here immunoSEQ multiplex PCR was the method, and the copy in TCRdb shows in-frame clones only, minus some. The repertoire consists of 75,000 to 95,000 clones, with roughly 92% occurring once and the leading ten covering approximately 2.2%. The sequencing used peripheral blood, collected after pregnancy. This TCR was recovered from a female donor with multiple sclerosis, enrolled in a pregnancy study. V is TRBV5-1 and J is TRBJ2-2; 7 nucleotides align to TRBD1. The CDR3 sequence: CASSSGQLNTGELFF. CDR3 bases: TGCGCCAGCAGCTCGGGACAGCTCAACACCGGGGAGCTGTTTTTT.